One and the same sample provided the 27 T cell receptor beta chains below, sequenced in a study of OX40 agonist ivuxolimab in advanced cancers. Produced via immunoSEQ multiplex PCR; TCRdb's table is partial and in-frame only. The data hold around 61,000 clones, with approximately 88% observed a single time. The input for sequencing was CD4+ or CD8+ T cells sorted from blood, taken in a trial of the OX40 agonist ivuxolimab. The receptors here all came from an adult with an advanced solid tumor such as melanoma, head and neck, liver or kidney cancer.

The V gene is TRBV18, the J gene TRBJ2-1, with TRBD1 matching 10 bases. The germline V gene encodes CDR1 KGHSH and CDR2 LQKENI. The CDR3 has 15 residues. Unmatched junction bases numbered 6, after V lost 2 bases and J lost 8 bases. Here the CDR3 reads CASSPGTGAVDEQFF. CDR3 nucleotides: TGTGCCAGCTCACCAGGGACAGGGGCGGTGGATGAGCAGTTCTTC.

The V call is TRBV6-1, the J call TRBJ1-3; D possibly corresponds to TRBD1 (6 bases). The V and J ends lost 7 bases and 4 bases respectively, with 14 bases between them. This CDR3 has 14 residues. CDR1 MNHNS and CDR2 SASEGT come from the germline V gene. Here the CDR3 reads CASTQGGLGNTIYF. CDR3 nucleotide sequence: TGTGCCAGCACCCAAGGGGGGCTGGGAAACACCATATATTTT.

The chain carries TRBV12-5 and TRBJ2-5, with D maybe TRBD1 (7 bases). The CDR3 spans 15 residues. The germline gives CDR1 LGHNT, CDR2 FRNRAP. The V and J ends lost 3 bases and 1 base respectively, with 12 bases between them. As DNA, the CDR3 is TGTGCTAGTGGTTTTGGAGGGGGCGGCCAAGAGACCCAGTACTTC. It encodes CASGFGGGGQETQYF.

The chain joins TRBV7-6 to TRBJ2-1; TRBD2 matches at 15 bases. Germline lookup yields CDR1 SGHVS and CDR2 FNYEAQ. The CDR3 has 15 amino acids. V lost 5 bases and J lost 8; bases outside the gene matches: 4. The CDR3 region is CASSRGLAGGYEQFF. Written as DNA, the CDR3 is TGTGCCAGCAGCCGCGGACTAGCGGGAGGGTATGAGCAGTTCTTC. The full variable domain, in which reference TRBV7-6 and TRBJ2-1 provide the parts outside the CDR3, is GAGVSQSPRYKVTKRGQDVALRCDPISGHVSLYWYRQALGQGPEFLTYFNYEAQQDKSGLPNDRFSAERPEGSISTLTIQRTEQRDSAMYRCASSRGLAGGYEQFFGPGTRLTVL.

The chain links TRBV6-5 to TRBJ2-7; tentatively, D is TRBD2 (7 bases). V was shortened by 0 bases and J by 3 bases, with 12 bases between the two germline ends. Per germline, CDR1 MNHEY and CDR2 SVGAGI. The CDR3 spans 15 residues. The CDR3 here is CASSYSGGALYEQYF. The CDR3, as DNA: TGTGCCAGCAGTTACTCAGGGGGGGCCCTCTACGAGCAGTACTTC.

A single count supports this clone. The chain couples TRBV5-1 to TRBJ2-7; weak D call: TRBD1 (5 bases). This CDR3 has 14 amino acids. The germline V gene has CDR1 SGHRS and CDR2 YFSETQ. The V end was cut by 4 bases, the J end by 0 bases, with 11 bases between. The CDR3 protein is CASSRTTDSYEQYF. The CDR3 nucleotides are TGCGCCAGCAGCCGTACGACAGACTCCTACGAGCAGTACTTC.

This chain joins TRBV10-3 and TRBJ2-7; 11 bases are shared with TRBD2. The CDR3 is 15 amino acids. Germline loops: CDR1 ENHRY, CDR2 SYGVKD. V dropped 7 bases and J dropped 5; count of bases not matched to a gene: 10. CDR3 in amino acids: CAITPDSGRVNEQYF. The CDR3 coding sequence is TGTGCCATCACCCCGGATAGCGGGAGGGTCAACGAGCAGTACTTC.

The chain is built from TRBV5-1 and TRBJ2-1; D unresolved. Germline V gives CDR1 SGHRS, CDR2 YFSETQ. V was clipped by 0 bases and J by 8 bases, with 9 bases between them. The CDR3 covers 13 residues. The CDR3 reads CASSLDQNHEQFF. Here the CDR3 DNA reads TGCGCCAGCAGCTTGGACCAGAACCATGAGCAGTTCTTC. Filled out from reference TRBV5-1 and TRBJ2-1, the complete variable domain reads KAGVTQTPRYLIKTRGQQVTLSCSPISGHRSVSWYQQTPGQGLQFLFEYFSETQRNKGNFPGRFSGRQFSNSRSEMNVSTLELGDSALYLCASSLDQNHEQFFGPGTRLTVL.

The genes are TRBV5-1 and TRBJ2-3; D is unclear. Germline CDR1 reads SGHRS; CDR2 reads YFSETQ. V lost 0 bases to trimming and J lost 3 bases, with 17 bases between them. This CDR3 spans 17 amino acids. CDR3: CASSLAIGLTNTDTQYF. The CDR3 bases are TGCGCCAGCAGCTTGGCGATAGGGCTTACGAATACAGATACGCAGTATTTT.

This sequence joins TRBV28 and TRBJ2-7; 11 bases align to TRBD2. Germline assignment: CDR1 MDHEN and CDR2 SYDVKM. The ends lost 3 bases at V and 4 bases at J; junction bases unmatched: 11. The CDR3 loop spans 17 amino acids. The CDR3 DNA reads TGTGCCAGCAGTTTTTTGACTAGCGGGGCGGAGGGGTACGAGCAGTACTTC. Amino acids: CASSFLTSGAEGYEQYF.

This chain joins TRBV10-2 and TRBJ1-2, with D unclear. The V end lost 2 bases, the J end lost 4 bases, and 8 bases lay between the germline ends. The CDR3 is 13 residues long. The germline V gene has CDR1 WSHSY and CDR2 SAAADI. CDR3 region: CASSEEERYGYTF. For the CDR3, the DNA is TGCGCCAGCAGTGAGGAAGAGCGCTATGGCTACACCTTC.

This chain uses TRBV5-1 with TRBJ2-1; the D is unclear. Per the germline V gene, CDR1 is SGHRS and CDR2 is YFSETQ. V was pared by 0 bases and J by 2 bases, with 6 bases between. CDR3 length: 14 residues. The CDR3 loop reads CASSLDTTYNEQFF. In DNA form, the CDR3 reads TGCGCCAGCAGCTTGGACACGACCTACAATGAGCAGTTCTTC.

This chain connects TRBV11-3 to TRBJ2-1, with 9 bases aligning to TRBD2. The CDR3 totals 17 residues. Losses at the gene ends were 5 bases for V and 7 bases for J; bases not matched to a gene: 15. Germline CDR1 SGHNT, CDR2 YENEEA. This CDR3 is CASSVTPPGLAGNEQFF. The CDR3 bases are TGTGCCAGCAGCGTAACTCCCCCGGGGCTAGCGGGAAATGAGCAGTTCTTC.

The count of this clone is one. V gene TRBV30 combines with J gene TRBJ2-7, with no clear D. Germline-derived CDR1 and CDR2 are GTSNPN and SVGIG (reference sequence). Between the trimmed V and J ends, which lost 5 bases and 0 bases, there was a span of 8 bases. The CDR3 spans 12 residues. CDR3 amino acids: CAWSRHSYEQYF. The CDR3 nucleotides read TGTGCCTGGTCCCGACACTCCTACGAGCAGTACTTC. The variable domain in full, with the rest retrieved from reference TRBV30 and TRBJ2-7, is SQTIHQWPATLVQPVGSPLSLECTVEGTSNPNLYWYRQAAGRGLQLLFYSVGIGQISSEVPQNLSASRPQDRQFILSSKKLLLSDSGFYLCAWSRHSYEQYFGPGTRLTVT.

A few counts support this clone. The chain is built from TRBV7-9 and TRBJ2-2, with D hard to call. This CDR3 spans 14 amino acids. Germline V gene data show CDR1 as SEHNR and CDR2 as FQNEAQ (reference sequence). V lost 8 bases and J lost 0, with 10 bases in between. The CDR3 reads CASGRFANTGELFF. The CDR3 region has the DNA TGTGCCAGCGGAAGGTTCGCGAACACCGGGGAGCTGTTTTTT.

This CDR3 reads CASSPGSATNEKLFF. The DNA of the CDR3 is TGTGCCAGCAGCCCCGGGTCTGCAACTAATGAAAAACTGTTTTTT. V and J are TRBV6-1 and TRBJ1-4; D remains unclear. Trimming pared 6 bases from V and 0 bases from J, leaving 11 bases between. The CDR3 is made up of 15 amino acids. Germline CDR1 is MNHNS and CDR2 is SASEGT.

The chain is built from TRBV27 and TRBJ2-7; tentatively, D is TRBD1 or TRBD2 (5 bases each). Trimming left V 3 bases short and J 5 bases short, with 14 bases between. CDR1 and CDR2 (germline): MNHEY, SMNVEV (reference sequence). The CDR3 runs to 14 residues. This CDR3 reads CASSFSRGPNEQYF. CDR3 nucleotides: TGTGCCAGCAGTTTTTCCCGGGGACCGAACGAGCAGTACTTC.

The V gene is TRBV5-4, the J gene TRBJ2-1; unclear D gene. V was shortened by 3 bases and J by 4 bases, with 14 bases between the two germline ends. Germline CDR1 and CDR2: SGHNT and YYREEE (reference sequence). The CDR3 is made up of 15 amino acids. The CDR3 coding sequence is TGTGCCAGCAGCTCCCTGAGACGGAATTACAATGAGCAGTTCTTC. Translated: CASSSLRRNYNEQFF.

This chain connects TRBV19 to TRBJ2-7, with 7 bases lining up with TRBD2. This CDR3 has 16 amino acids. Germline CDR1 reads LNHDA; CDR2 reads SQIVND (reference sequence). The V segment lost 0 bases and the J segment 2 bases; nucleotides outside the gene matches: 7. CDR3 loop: CASSIDLAGETYEQYF. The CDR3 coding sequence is TGTGCCAGTAGTATAGATTTGGCGGGGGAAACCTACGAGCAGTACTTC.

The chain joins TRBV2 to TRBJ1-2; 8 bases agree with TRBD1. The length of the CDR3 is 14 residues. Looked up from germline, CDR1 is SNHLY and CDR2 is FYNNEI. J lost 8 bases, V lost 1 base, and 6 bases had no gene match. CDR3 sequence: CASSEGQGLRGYTF. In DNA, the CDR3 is TGTGCCAGCAGTGAAGGACAGGGGCTGCGAGGCTACACCTTC.

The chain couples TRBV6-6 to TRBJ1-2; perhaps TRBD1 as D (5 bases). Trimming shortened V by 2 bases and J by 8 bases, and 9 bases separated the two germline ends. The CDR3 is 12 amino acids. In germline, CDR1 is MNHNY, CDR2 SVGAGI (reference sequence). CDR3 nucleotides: TGTGCCAGCAGTTACGCGGGGCGCGGCTACACCTTC. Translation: CASSYAGRGYTF.

The CDR3 bases are TGTGCCAGCACACCGACCGGGCTAGAGACCCAGTACTTC. Translating gives CASTPTGLETQYF. The V call is TRBV7-2, the J call TRBJ2-5, with D uncertain. The length of the CDR3 is 13 residues. Germline CDR1 SGHTA, CDR2 FQGNSA. V was pared by 7 bases and J by 4 bases, with 13 bases between.

The CDR3 DNA follows: TGTGCCTGGAGTCTTGGGGGCGCCTCTGGAAACACCATATATTTT. Translating gives CAWSLGGASGNTIYF. The V gene is TRBV30, the J gene TRBJ1-3; D may be TRBD1 (6 bases). V gave up 2 bases and J gave up 0 bases, with 11 bases separating them. Germline V gene lookup returns CDR1 GTSNPN and CDR2 SVGIG (reference sequence). The CDR3 is 15 residues long.

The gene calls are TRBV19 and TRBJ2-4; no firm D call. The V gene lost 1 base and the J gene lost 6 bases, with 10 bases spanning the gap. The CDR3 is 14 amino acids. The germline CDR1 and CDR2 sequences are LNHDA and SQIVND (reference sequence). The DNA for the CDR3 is TGTGCCAGTAGTATAGGTGGGATGGGAAACATTCAGTACTTC. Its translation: CASSIGGMGNIQYF.

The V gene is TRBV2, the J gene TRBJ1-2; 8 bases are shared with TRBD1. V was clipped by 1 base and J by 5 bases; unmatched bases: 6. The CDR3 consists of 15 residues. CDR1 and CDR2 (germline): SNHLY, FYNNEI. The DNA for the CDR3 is TGTGCCAGCAGTGAAGAAGGACAGGGACTGTATGGCTACACCTTC. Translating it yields CASSEEGQGLYGYTF.

As DNA, the CDR3 is TGTGCCAGCAGCAGAATACAGGGGGCCCCCAGTCCCTACGAGCAGTACTTC. Its translation is CASSRIQGAPSPYEQYF. The chain uses TRBV5-6 and TRBJ2-7; 9 bases are a match to TRBD1. This CDR3 has 17 amino acids. J was trimmed by 2 bases and V by 4 bases; bases with no gene match: 13. Germline assignment: CDR1 SGHDT and CDR2 YYEEEE.

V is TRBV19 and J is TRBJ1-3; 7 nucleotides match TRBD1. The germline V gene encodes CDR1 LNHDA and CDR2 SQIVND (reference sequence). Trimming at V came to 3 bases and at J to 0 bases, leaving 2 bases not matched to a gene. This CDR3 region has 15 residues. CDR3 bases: TGTGCCAGTAGTATGGGACAGAGCTCTGGAAACACCATATATTTT. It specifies CASSMGQSSGNTIYF.